These 10 T cell receptor beta chains were all obtained from the same sample, sequenced in a study of blood T cell repertoires in COVID-19. The table came from immunoSEQ multiplex PCR; TCRdb's copy has only in-frame clones and leaves some out. The repertoire holds around 340,000 clones, with approximately 82% as singletons. Sequences were obtained from peripheral blood. Every receptor here comes from a man between 25 and 39 years old with active or convalescent COVID-19.

The V call is TRBV7-9, the J call TRBJ1-2; TRBD1 might be the D (5 bases). There are 15 residues in the CDR3. Per germline, CDR1 SEHNR and CDR2 FQNEAQ (reference sequence). Trimming cost V 1 base and J 5 bases, with 14 bases left between them. Here the CDR3 reads CASSLGGDLGYGYTF. The CDR3, as DNA: TGTGCCAGCAGCTTAGGGGGGGACCTAGGTTATGGCTACACCTTC.

The chain joins TRBV30 to TRBJ2-1; weak D call: TRBD1 (5 bases). This CDR3 is 16 amino acids long. Germline values: CDR1 GTSNPN, CDR2 SVGIG (reference sequence). V lost 1 base and J lost 1, with 14 bases in between. The CDR3 loop is CAWSGAAGLSYNEQFF. The CDR3, as DNA: TGTGCCTGGAGTGGGGCAGCAGGGCTGTCCTACAATGAGCAGTTCTTC.

This chain joins TRBV4-2 and TRBJ2-3; D is perhaps TRBD1 (6 bases). The V gene lost 1 base and the J gene lost 4 bases, with 18 bases spanning the gap. This CDR3 comprises 17 residues. Per germline, CDR1 LGHNA and CDR2 YNFKEQ. CDR3 nucleotides: TGTGCCAGCAGCCAAGGGGCACCCGGGACAATCGCAGATACGCAGTATTTT. Translating gives CASSQGAPGTIADTQYF.

The chain has TRBV30 and TRBJ1-6, with D tentatively TRBD1 (5 bases). This CDR3 has 14 amino acids. Trimming left V 0 bases short and J 9 bases short, with 12 bases between. Germline values: CDR1 GTSNPN, CDR2 SVGIG (reference sequence). The CDR3 DNA is TGTGCCTGGAGTGTACAGCGGGGGACTTCACCCCTCCACTTT. This gives the protein CAWSVQRGTSPLHF.

This sequence joins TRBV19 and TRBJ2-2; the D gene is possibly TRBD1 (6 bases). With 6 bases removed from V and 7 bases from J, the gap between germline ends came to 18 bases. CDR1 is LNHDA, CDR2 SQIVND, per germline (reference sequence). The CDR3 sequence is 15 residues long. The CDR3 loop reads CASRGTKGILGELFF. The CDR3 nucleotides read TGTGCCAGTAGAGGGACAAAGGGGATTCTCGGGGAGCTGTTTTTT.

This clone was counted many times. The J gene is TRBJ2-1, the V gene TRBV6-2 or TRBV6-3; 8 nucleotides match TRBD1. The CDR3 has 13 amino acids. Germline lookup yields CDR1 MNHEY and CDR2 SVGEGT. After removal of 4 bases from V and 6 bases from J, the junction contained 2 bases not matched to a gene. The CDR3, as DNA: TGTGCCAGCAGTTGGACAGGGATCAATGAGCAGTTCTTC. This translates into CASSWTGINEQFF.

The chain has TRBV28 and TRBJ1-2, with a possible D match to TRBD1 (6 bases). Trimming removed 7 bases at V and 1 base at J, with 10 bases between. The CDR3 extends over 13 amino acids. Germline V gene sequence: CDR1 MDHEN, CDR2 SYDVKM. The CDR3 DNA follows: TGTGCCAGCATTCAGGACAGTAACTATGGCTACACCTTC. Residues: CASIQDSNYGYTF.

The rearrangement joins TRBV10-3 to TRBJ1-1; D remains ambiguous. Germline CDR1 and CDR2: ENHRY and SYGVKD. There are 14 residues in the CDR3. V lost 4 bases and J 2 bases, leaving 11 bases between the germline ends. DNA of the CDR3: TGTGCCATCAGTGCCAGGAGGGTCAACACTGAAGCTTTCTTT. Translation: CAISARRVNTEAFF.

This clone was seen once. The rearrangement links TRBV7-2 to TRBJ2-5; the D gene is possibly TRBD2 (6 bases). CDR1 and CDR2 from the germline V gene are SGHTA and FQGNSA. V lost 2 bases, J lost 5 bases, and 15 bases lay in between. CDR3 length: 15 residues. The CDR3: CASSLNGGSGETQYF. In DNA form, the CDR3 reads TGTGCCAGCAGCTTAAATGGGGGGTCAGGGGAGACCCAGTACTTC. Variable domain in full (rest from reference TRBV7-2 and TRBJ2-5): GAGVSQSPSNKVTEKGKDVELRCDPISGHTALYWYRQSLGQGLEFLIYFQGNSAPDKSGLPSDRFSAERTGGSVSTLTIQRTQQEDSAVYLCASSLNGGSGETQYFGPGTRLLVL.

The genes are TRBV7-3 and TRBJ1-5, with no clear D. The CDR3 sequence is 15 residues long. The ends were cut back, 3 bases at V and 6 bases at J, with 15 bases in the middle. The germline CDR1 and CDR2 sequences are SGHTA and FQGTGA. CDR3 protein: CASSLFGGKGQPQHF. The CDR3 coding sequence is TGTGCCAGCAGCTTGTTTGGAGGGAAGGGTCAGCCCCAGCATTTT.